This T cell receptor beta chain comes out of a study of blood T cell repertoires in COVID-19. The overall study: COVID-19 samples from acute and convalescent phases originated in the United States, Italy and Spain. Sources were T cells, B-cell-depleted T cells, or PBMCs; the material itself was cDNA or gDNA.

Trimming took 5 bases from V and 4 from J; bases not matched to a gene: 5. The V gene's germline CDR1 is MGHRA and CDR2 YSYEKL. CDR3 length: 15 amino acids. In the authors' methods: Amplification of reference gene primers provided the estimated nucleated cell counts. The data were produced by immunoSEQ multiplex PCR, yet TCRdb's version contains in-frame clones alone and is incomplete. That table furnishes V, J and clone size, whereas the DNA furnished D and trimming. The sample includes some 150,000 clones, roughly 84% seen only once; the top ten take around two fifths. The V and J genes are TRBV4-1 and TRBJ2-5, with 12 nucleotides matching TRBD2. The clonotype was recovered from a human donor in a cohort sampled during active COVID-19. The specimen was peripheral blood. The CDR3 spells CASSSSGGAAETQYF. CDR3 bases: TGCGCCAGCAGCTCTAGCGGGGGGGCGGCAGAGACCCAGTACTTC.